These T cell receptor beta chains were read from a single sample in a study of T cell responses to AZD1222 COVID-19 vaccine. Clones were sequenced by immunoSEQ multiplex PCR, and TCRdb holds only the in-frame ones, with some missing. Among tens of thousands of clones listed, roughly nine tenths were seen once. Here the sequenced sample was peripheral blood, taken 28 days after the second AZD1222 dose. The receptor set was obtained from an adult who received the AZD1222 COVID-19 vaccine. Each CDR3 is given with its conserved first and last residue. The D gene is left open where the match is weak. Clone size is given for some rows only: seen once, a few or many times, or a class if the clone is expanded.

>TRBJ1-1|NA|NA|TRBV2
TGTGCCAGCAACACACAGGGTAGGAACACTGAAGCTTTCTTT
CASNTQGRNTEAFF
>TRBJ1-2|TRBD1|few|TRBV2
TGTGCCAGCAGTGCCCCGGGACAGGGGAACTATGGCTACACCTTC
CASSAPGQGNYGYTF
>TRBJ2-1|NA|NA|TRBV7-6
TGTGCCAGCAGCTTAGAGGCCAGGGGCTGGGACAATGAGCAGTTCTTC
CASSLEARGWDNEQFF
>TRBJ1-1|NA|NA|TRBV30
TGTGCCTGGGGGCAGTTCTACACTGAAGCTTTCTTT
CAWGQFYTEAFF
>TRBJ1-3|NA|NA|TRBV6-6
TGTGCCAGCAATCACAGGGTATCTGGAAACACCATATATTTT
CASNHRVSGNTIYF
>TRBJ2-6|NA|once|TRBV5-8
TGTGCCAGCCCCCGGCCAACTGGGGCCAACGTCCTGACTTTC
CASPRPTGANVLTF
>TRBJ1-4|NA|NA|TRBV4-1
TGCGCCAGCAGCCAAGTCGACGGACAGTTTAATGAAAAACTGTTTTTT
CASSQVDGQFNEKLFF
>TRBJ1-3|NA|NA|TRBV6-1
TGTGCCAGCAGTGAAGTGGGCAGGGTAGGAAACACCATATATTTT
CASSEVGRVGNTIYF
>TRBJ1-6|NA|NA|TRBV7-2
TGTGCCAGCAGCTTAGACGGGGCAGGGCGATTTGGAAATTCACCCCTCCACTTT
CASSLDGAGRFGNSPLHF
>TRBJ2-2|NA|few|TRBV19
TGTGCCAGTACGGCTAGTCCCACCGGGGAGCTGTTTTTT
CASTASPTGELFF
>TRBJ2-3|NA|NA|TRBV5-4
TGTGCCAGCAGCTTTGGCGGGATCACAGATACGCAGTATTTT
CASSFGGITDTQYF
>TRBJ1-2|NA|NA|TRBV7-6
TGTGCCAGCAGCCCACAGGGTTTGCGTGGCTACACCTTC
CASSPQGLRGYTF
>TRBJ1-1|NA|NA|TRBV5-1
TGCGCCAGCAGCCCGGACGGAGTGAACACTGAAGCTTTCTTT
CASSPDGVNTEAFF
>TRBJ2-3|NA|NA|TRBV5-1
TGCGCCAGCAGCTTGGGTCTAGATAGCACAGATACGCAGTATTTT
CASSLGLDSTDTQYF
>TRBJ1-6|NA|once|TRBV10-3
TGTGCCATCAGTGGGGTCGGCAATAATTCACCCCTCCACTTT
CAISGVGNNSPLHF
>TRBJ1-1|TRBD1|few|TRBV19
TGTGCCAGTAGCCCAGGACAGGGCGCCACTGAAGCTTTCTTT
CASSPGQGATEAFF
>TRBJ2-1|NA|NA|TRBV19
TGTGCCAGTAGTACCCACGCCGGGACATTTGGTGGGGAGCAGTTCTTC
CASSTHAGTFGGEQFF
>TRBJ2-7|NA|NA|TRBV5-1
TGCGCCAGCAGCTTGGGGGACTTTTCCTACGAGCAGTACTTC
CASSLGDFSYEQYF
>TRBJ2-2|NA|NA|TRBV19
TGTGCCAGTACCTACTCTGGTCAATTGAACACCGGGGAGCTGTTTTTT
CASTYSGQLNTGELFF
>TRBJ2-7|TRBD1|NA|TRBV7-8
TGTGCCAGCAGCTTTACAGGGGCCGTAGGCTACGAGCAGTACTTC
CASSFTGAVGYEQYF
>TRBJ1-1|TRBD1|NA|TRBV7-9
TGTGCCAGCAGCTTAGCCCGTGACAGGGCAGAAGCTTTCTTT
CASSLARDRAEAFF
>TRBJ2-2|NA|NA|TRBV24-1
TGTGCCACCAGTGAAGGATCGACAGCGCCCGGGGAGCTGTTTTTT
CATSEGSTAPGELFF
>TRBJ2-5|NA|NA|TRBV5-1
TGCGCCAGCAGCAGGTACGGGAAAGAAGAGACCCAGTACTTC
CASSRYGKEETQYF
>TRBJ1-1|NA|NA|TRBV6-5
TGTGCCAGCAGGACCCGAGCAGACACTGAAGCTTTCTTT
CASRTRADTEAFF
>TRBJ1-5|NA|NA|TRBV6-5
TGTGCCAGCAGTTCTCGGGGGGGTCAGCCCCAGCATTTT
CASSSRGGQPQHF
>TRBJ1-2|NA|NA|TRBV9
TGTGCCAGCAGCGCCCAATACGATGGCTACACCTTC
CASSAQYDGYTF
>TRBJ2-1|TRBD2|NA|TRBV6-2/TRBV6-3
TGTGCCAGCAGTTATCCGGGGGGAGTGTACAATGAGCAGTTCTTC
CASSYPGGVYNEQFF